Listed below are T cell receptor beta chains from one sample, sequenced in a study of blood T cell repertoires in COVID-19. Using immunoSEQ multiplex PCR, the repertoire was profiled, and TCRdb retains in-frame clones only, with some absent. Here the sample spans around 190,000 clones, 75% to 85% being singletons. Sequencing input: PBMCs or T cells enriched from blood (not recorded which). The receptors were gathered from a man aged 40-55 years who had recovered from COVID-19. Each CDR3 is given with its conserved first and last residue. D genes are given only for firm matches. Where a row states a size, it is once, few, many or the class of an expanded clone; other rows omit it.

cdr3_nt cdr3_aa clone_size j_call v_call d_call
TGTGCCAGCAGCGTAGACGACAGTCTCTATGGCTACACCTTC CASSVDDSLYGYTF . TRBJ1-2 TRBV9 .
TGTGCCAGCACCCCTAATTGGTCGAACACTGAAGCTTTCTTT CASTPNWSNTEAFF few TRBJ1-1 TRBV2 .
TGTGCCAGCAGCCCGCGGGCCCTGCTGGCCACTGAAGCTTTCTTT CASSPRALLATEAFF . TRBJ1-1 TRBV9 .
TGTGCTAGTGGACCGGACACCCTTAATCAGCCCCAGCATTTT CASGPDTLNQPQHF . TRBJ1-5 TRBV12-5 .
TGTGCCAGCAGCCCCTTACAGGGTGACGAGCAGTACTTC CASSPLQGDEQYF once TRBJ2-7 TRBV11-2 .
TGCAGCGCTCGGGACAGGGGGGCAGAAGCCCAGCATTTT CSARDRGAEAQHF . TRBJ1-5 TRBV29-1 TRBD1
TGTGCCAGCAGCCCTCAACGGAGCTCCTACAATGAGCAGTTCTTC CASSPQRSSYNEQFF few TRBJ2-1 TRBV5-4 .
TGCGCCAGCAGCTTTGGGACTTCTTACAATGAGCAGTTCTTC CASSFGTSYNEQFF once TRBJ2-1 TRBV5-1 .
TGTGCCAGCTCCAAGGACTCCGCCGGCGAGCAGTACTTC CASSKDSAGEQYF . TRBJ2-7 TRBV10-3 .
TGTGCCAGTAGTAGGGCCGGGACAGGGGATAATTCACCCCTCCACTTT CASSRAGTGDNSPLHF . TRBJ1-6 TRBV19 TRBD1
TGTGCCACCAGCAGTAACAGGGGGCGAGAGACCCAGTACTTC CATSSNRGRETQYF . TRBJ2-5 TRBV15 TRBD1
TGTGCCAGCAGTCTGGGACAGGTGAACACCGGGGAGCTGTTTTTT CASSLGQVNTGELFF . TRBJ2-2 TRBV6-5 TRBD1
TGTGCCAGCACCGGCAACAGTAGGGCGGGTGGCTACACCTTC CASTGNSRAGGYTF . TRBJ1-2 TRBV7-2 .
TGTGCCAGCAGCGCGTCGACAGGATGGAACACTGAAGCTTTCTTT CASSASTGWNTEAFF . TRBJ1-1 TRBV9 .
TGTGCCAGCAGCTCTAGCGGCACCTCCTACAATGAGCAGTTCTTC CASSSSGTSYNEQFF . TRBJ2-1 TRBV9 TRBD2
TGTGCCAGCAGACGACTGGACAGACCCAATTCACCCCTCCACTTT CASRRLDRPNSPLHF . TRBJ1-6 TRBV2 .
TGTGCTAGTGCCCGGAGGACAGGGACTGGAAACACCATATATTTT CASARRTGTGNTIYF . TRBJ1-3 TRBV12-5 TRBD1
TGTGCCAGTAGTACAGGGAGGACTCCGAACACTGAAGCTTTCTTT CASSTGRTPNTEAFF . TRBJ1-1 TRBV19 .
TGTGCCAGCAGCTTAGGGGCTGAGCAGTTCTTC CASSLGAEQFF . TRBJ2-1 TRBV11-3 .
TGTGCCAGCAGTTCCTCCCGACAGGGGTTTAACACTGAAGCTTTCTTT CASSSSRQGFNTEAFF . TRBJ1-1 TRBV6-5 TRBD1
TGTGCCAGCAGCCAAGATAGAGGGAAGCAGTACTTC CASSQDRGKQYF . TRBJ2-7 TRBV3-1/TRBV3-2 .
TGTGCCAGCAGCCACTACGAACGCACTGAAGCTTTCTTT CASSHYERTEAFF . TRBJ1-1 TRBV5-6 .
TGTGCCAGCAGCCAATATAGACAGGGTTACGGCTACACCTTC CASSQYRQGYGYTF few TRBJ1-2 TRBV5-5 TRBD1
TGTGCCAGCAGTCGGGGGGCTGAAGCTTTCTTT CASSRGAEAFF . TRBJ1-1 TRBV11-2 .
TGCGCCAGCAGCCCCCGACAACCATCCTACAATGAGCAGTTCTTC CASSPRQPSYNEQFF . TRBJ2-1 TRBV5-1 .
TGTGCCAGCAGCTTAAGCGGGACTGAAGCTTTCTTT CASSLSGTEAFF . TRBJ1-1 TRBV11-2 .
TGTGCCAGCAGCATAAACCCTCAGGGGGCCGGGGAGACCCAGTACTTC CASSINPQGAGETQYF . TRBJ2-5 TRBV7-3 TRBD1
TGCGCCAGCAGAATAGCGGGAGCGGGCGAGCAGTACTTC CASRIAGAGEQYF . TRBJ2-7 TRBV5-1 TRBD2
TGTGCCACCAGGAGCTCTGGGGCCAACGTCCTGACTTTC CATRSSGANVLTF . TRBJ2-6 TRBV24-1 .
TGTGCCAGCTCACCATACAGCAAATCAAATGGCTACACCTTC CASSPYSKSNGYTF . TRBJ1-2 TRBV18 .
TGTGCCAGCAGTATCAGACAGGGGGGACCCCTCCACTTT CASSIRQGGPLHF . TRBJ1-6 TRBV12-3/TRBV12-4 TRBD1